This T cell receptor beta chain was sequenced during a study of blood T cell repertoires in COVID-19. For the study at large: Nucleic acid was either cDNA or gDNA, and it came from T cells, B-cell-depleted T cells, or PBMCs.

As processed by the authors: Reference gene primers were amplified, and this amplification served to estimate nucleated cell counts. Sequencing used immunoSEQ multiplex PCR; TCRdb keeps in-frame clones, though not all of them. The V and J calls and the clone size are those of that table, but D and trimming were determined from the DNA. The sample yields about 150,000 clones, around four fifths seen once. Participants came from 20 to 25 US areas, aged roughly 18 to 89 years. Grouping used clinical history reported by participants in a survey and questionnaire. The germline gives CDR1 LGHDT, CDR2 YNNKEL (reference sequence). This CDR3 has 18 residues. V shed 2 bases and J 3 bases; nucleotides not matched to a gene: 8.

Specimen: PBMCs or T cells enriched from blood (not recorded which). The clonotype originates from a woman aged 40 to 50 who had recovered from COVID-19. The chain joins TRBV3-1 (or the pseudogene TRBV3-2) to TRBJ2-1; 12 bases fit TRBD2. CDR3 sequence (DNA): TGTGCCAGCAGCCAATCAATGACTAGCGGGGGCCGCTACAATGAGCAGTTCTTC. This gives the protein CASSQSMTSGGRYNEQFF.